This T cell receptor beta chain was observed in a study of blood T cell repertoires in COVID-19. The table lists this clone with many counts. As originally analysed: Reference gene primers were amplified, and this amplification served to estimate nucleated cell counts. Generated by immunoSEQ multiplex PCR, the TCRdb table keeps only in-frame clones and is missing some. Clonal size and the V and J genes are those of that table, whereas D and trimming came from the DNA. The sample comprises about 250,000 clones, roughly 84% of which are singletons, and over 3% rests with the top ten. Germline lookup yields CDR1 MNHNY and CDR2 SVGAGI (reference sequence). Germline trimming cut 4 bases from V and 0 bases from J; bases unmatched to any gene: 2. There are 15 residues in the CDR3.

This TCR was recovered from a woman in her thirties or forties with active or convalescent COVID-19. The V gene is TRBV6-6, the J gene TRBJ1-5; 8 nucleotides match TRBD1. Material: peripheral blood. The CDR3 nucleotides read TGTGCCAGCAGTTGGACAGGGTATAGCAATCAGCCCCAGCATTTT. Amino acid sequence: CASSWTGYSNQPQHF.